This entry concerns a single TCR beta chain. Its antigen is as yet unknown. The data stem from a study of cytomegalovirus exposure and HLA in healthy donors. Findings and limits, study-wide: Common viral pathogens were later found to be apparently linked to several of the most significant clusters. HLA-A and HLA-B allele assignments for most subjects were reportedly predicted accurately using TCR beta sequences.

The V gene's germline CDR1 is LGHNA and CDR2 YNFKEQ. The CDR3 has 15 amino acids. V was cut by 0 bases and J by 8 bases, with 16 bases left in between. PCR was performed using 60 Vbeta and 13 Jbeta primers. Libraries were prepared by immunoSEQ multiplex PCR; TCRdb keeps only in-frame clonotypes and omits some of them. The data show fewer than 100,000 clones, roughly 78% seen once. The sequencing sample was made of PBMCs. V usage is TRBV4-2 and J usage is TRBJ1-2; perhaps TRBD1 as D (6 bases). The receptor comes from a male donor in good health and CMV-seropositive. CDR3 nucleotide sequence: TGTGCCAGCAGCCAAGATAGGGGGGGCGCGGAGGGCTACACCTTC. It is translated as CASSQDRGGAEGYTF.